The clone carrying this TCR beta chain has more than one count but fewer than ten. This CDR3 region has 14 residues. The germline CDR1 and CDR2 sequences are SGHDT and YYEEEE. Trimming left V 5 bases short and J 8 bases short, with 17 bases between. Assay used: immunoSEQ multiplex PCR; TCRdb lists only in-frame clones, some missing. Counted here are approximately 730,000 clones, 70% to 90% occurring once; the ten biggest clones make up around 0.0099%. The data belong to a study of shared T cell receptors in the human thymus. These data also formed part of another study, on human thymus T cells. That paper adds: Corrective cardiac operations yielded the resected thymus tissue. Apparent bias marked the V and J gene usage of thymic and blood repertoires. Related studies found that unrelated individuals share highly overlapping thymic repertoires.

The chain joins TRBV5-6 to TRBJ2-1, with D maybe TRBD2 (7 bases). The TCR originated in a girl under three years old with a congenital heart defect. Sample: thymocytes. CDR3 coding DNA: TGTGCCAGCAGTTGGGGGGGGGCTTGTTATGAGCAGTTCTTC. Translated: CASSWGGACYEQFF.